These T cell receptor beta chains were read from a single sample in a study of T cell responses to AZD1222 COVID-19 vaccine. The repertoire was sequenced with immunoSEQ multiplex PCR; TCRdb's copy has only in-frame clones and lacks some. The data contain more than 95,000 clones, approximately 90% of them singletons. The specimen was peripheral blood, collected on day 0 of MenACWY control vaccination. These TCRs come from an adult in good health. Both conserved end residues are part of each CDR3. A D gene is named only where the DNA matches it firmly. Clone size, where shown, is once, few, many, or a class for clones that have expanded.

cdr3_aa cdr3_nt j_call v_call d_call clone_size
CASSQDTGTPNTEAFF TGCGCCAGCAGCCAAGATACCGGGACACCGAACACTGAAGCTTTCTTT TRBJ1-1 TRBV4-1 - -
CASSVARNQETQYF TGCGCCAGCAGTGTCGCGAGAAACCAAGAGACCCAGTACTTC TRBJ2-5 TRBV10-2 - -
CASSSTPNSRYNEQFF TGTGCCAGCAGTTCAACCCCCAATAGTAGATACAATGAGCAGTTCTTC TRBJ2-1 TRBV27 - -
CASSEDSGSLVDTQYF TGTGCCAGCAGTGAAGATAGCGGGAGCTTGGTAGATACGCAGTATTTT TRBJ2-3 TRBV6-1 TRBD2 -
CSVYGTGGGKLFF TGCAGCGTATACGGGACAGGGGGCGGAAAACTGTTTTTT TRBJ1-4 TRBV29-1 TRBD1 -
CASSPPGLNYEQYF TGTGCCAGCAGTCCTCCGGGACTGAACTACGAGCAGTACTTC TRBJ2-7 TRBV6-5 - -
CASSFGAGEQFF TGTGCCAGCAGCTTTGGGGCTGGGGAGCAGTTCTTC TRBJ2-1 TRBV5-6 - -
CASSYQDRDLQETQYF TGTGCCAGCAGTTACCAGGACAGGGACCTTCAAGAGACCCAGTACTTC TRBJ2-5 TRBV6-5 TRBD1 -
CASSLFRDQNEAFF TGTGCCAGCAGTTTATTCAGGGACCAAAATGAAGCTTTCTTT TRBJ1-1 TRBV27 - -
CASSFRGGPYEQYF TGTGCCAGCAGCTTTAGAGGGGGGCCCTACGAGCAGTACTTC TRBJ2-7 TRBV11-3 - -
CAWTRGNNQPQHF TGTGCCTGGACCAGGGGGAACAATCAGCCCCAGCATTTT TRBJ1-5 TRBV30 TRBD1 -
CASSDGSQGQFF TGTGCCAGCAGTGACGGCAGTCAGGGACAGTTCTTC TRBJ2-1 TRBV6-4 - -
CASSIGRKGEAFF TGTGCCAGTAGTATAGGTAGGAAGGGTGAAGCTTTCTTT TRBJ1-1 TRBV19 - -
CASSLAGASFNTEAFF TGCGCCAGCAGCTTGGCTGGGGCCTCCTTCAACACTGAAGCTTTCTTT TRBJ1-1 TRBV5-1 - -
CASDRGRNTEAFF TGTGCCAGTGACAGGGGGAGGAACACTGAAGCTTTCTTT TRBJ1-1 TRBV28 TRBD1 -
CASSVTGISEAFF TGTGCCAGCAGCGTAACAGGGATTTCTGAAGCTTTCTTT TRBJ1-1 TRBV9 - -
CASSVGVGTDTQYF TGTGCCAGCAGCGTAGGGGTCGGCACAGATACGCAGTATTTT TRBJ2-3 TRBV9 - few